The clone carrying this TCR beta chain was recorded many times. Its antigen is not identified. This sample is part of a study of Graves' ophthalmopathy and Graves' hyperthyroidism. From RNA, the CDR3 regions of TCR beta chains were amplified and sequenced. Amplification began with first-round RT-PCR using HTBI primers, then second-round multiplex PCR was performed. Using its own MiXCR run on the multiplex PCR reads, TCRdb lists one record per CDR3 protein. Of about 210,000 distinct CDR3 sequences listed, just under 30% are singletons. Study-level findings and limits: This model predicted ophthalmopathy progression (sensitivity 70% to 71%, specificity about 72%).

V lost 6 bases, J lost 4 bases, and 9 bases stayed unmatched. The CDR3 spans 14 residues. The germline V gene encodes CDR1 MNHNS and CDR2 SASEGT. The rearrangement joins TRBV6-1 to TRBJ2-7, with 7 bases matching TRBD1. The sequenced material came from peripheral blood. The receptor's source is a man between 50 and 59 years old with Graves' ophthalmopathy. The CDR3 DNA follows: TGTGCCAGCAGACCCGGGACAGCAATTTACGAGCAGTACTTC. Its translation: CASRPGTAIYEQYF.